This T cell receptor (beta chain) stems from a study of graft-versus-host responses after intestinal transplantation. General study findings and limits: Early post-transplant falls in HvG clones accompanied the peak levels of circulating GvH clones. Elevated graft-versus-host to host-versus-graft clonal ratios in allografts were recorded for patients with graft-donor T cell macrochimerism.

Germline trimming cut 3 bases from V and 8 bases from J; bases unmatched to any gene: 6. There are 14 residues in the CDR3. CDR1 and CDR2 (germline): MNHGY, SVAAGI. This clone came up a few times. The table came from immunoSEQ multiplex PCR; TCRdb's copy has only in-frame clones and leaves some out. The profile covers roughly 20,000 clones, with about two fifths appearing a single time and around 1.5% taken by the ten largest. Each mixed lymphocyte reaction held around 200,000 CFSE-labeled responders and around 200,000 irradiated violet-dye-labeled stimulators. After the reaction, proliferating CFSE-low CD3+CD4+ and CD3+CD8+ responders were sorted.

The specimen comprised alloreactive CD8+ T cells from a mixed lymphocyte reaction culture, sampled before transplantation. Regarding subset: CFSE-low proliferating T cells sorted from roughly six-day pre-transplant mixed lymphocyte reaction (GvH or HvG direction). This chain connects TRBV6-9 to TRBJ1-2, with 10 positions matching TRBD1. The TCR was taken from a human patient who was an organ donor for intestinal transplantation. The CDR3, as DNA: TGTGCCAGCAGTTACGGGACAGGGGCCTGGGGCTACACCTTC. Protein: CASSYGTGAWGYTF.